The 18 T cell receptor beta chains presented below share a single source sample, sequenced in a study of low-dose radiotherapy and immunotherapy resistance in tumors. First-strand cDNA relied on TRAV- and TRBV-specific primers spanning alpha and beta chains. A roughly 20-cycle PCR with a constant-region primer and V-primer adapter amplified TCRs. TCRdb re-analysed the reads in MiXCR, keeping a single row per CDR3 protein. The table records approximately 80,000 distinct CDR3 sequences, about a sixth of them present only once. The time point denotes: after trial treatment. Treatment noted: LDRT plus nivolumab, ipilimumab, low-dose cyclophosphamide and aspirin (RACIN trial). Sequencing used PBMCs, obtained after low-dose radiotherapy plus immunotherapy. Receptors originate from a male donor with prostate cancer.

This clonotype was detected once. A far bigger clonotype differs at one base, so this is likely a read error. The chain is built from TRBV18 and TRBJ2-1, with D hard to call. CDR3 size: 14 residues. In germline, CDR1 is KGHSH, CDR2 LQKENI. The ends were cut back, 6 bases at V and 10 bases at J, with 19 bases in the middle. The CDR3 sequence is CASSGSAGSYEQFF. CDR3 nucleotides: TGTGCCAGCTCGGGTTCAGCAGGTAGCTACGAGCAGTTCTTC.

This clonotype was observed many times. The chain carries TRBV20-1 and TRBJ2-3; D gene unclear. Germline V gene data show CDR1 as DFQATT and CDR2 as SNEGSKA (reference sequence). CDR3 length equals 13 residues. Trimming shortened V by 0 bases and J by 6 bases, and 10 bases separated the two germline ends. In nucleotides, the CDR3 is TGCAGTGCTAGAGAACTTTTTCTGGATACGCAGTATTTT. Amino acids: CSARELFLDTQYF.

The chain is built from TRBV20-1 and TRBJ2-1; tentative D call: TRBD2 (5 bases). This CDR3 contains 16 residues. Trimming removed 0 bases at V and 7 bases at J, with 19 bases between. Germline V gene lookup returns CDR1 DFQATT and CDR2 SNEGSKA (reference sequence). The DNA of the CDR3 is TGCAGTGCTAGAGATGACGGGATGGCGCGAGGGAATGAGCAGTTCTTC. Protein product: CSARDDGMARGNEQFF.

This clonotype appeared many times. The chain uses TRBV7-2 and TRBJ2-1; 11 nucleotides agree with TRBD2. There are 16 residues in the CDR3. CDR1 and CDR2 (germline): SGHTA, FQGNSA. Trimming removed 1 base from V and 6 bases from J; junction bases left unmatched: 5. In DNA form, the CDR3 reads TGTGCCAGCAGCTTAGTACTAGCGGGAGTTGGCAATGAGCAGTTCTTC. Amino acids: CASSLVLAGVGNEQFF.

This clonotype was picked up many times. The chain joins TRBV5-7 to TRBJ2-7; TRBD1 matches 8 bases. TRBV5-7 is flagged as an ORF with uncertain function. V trimming: 5 bases; J trimming: 2 bases; junction bases outside the gene matches: 9. The CDR3 runs to 15 residues. The CDR3 nucleotides are TGTGCCAGCAGGGTCCGGGACAGGATAACCTACGAGCAGTACTTC. It encodes CASRVRDRITYEQYF.

This clonotype was found many times. As DNA, the CDR3 is TGTGCCAGCAGGGAGACAGGCTACAATGAGCAGTTCTTC. It specifies CASRETGYNEQFF. This chain connects TRBV2 to TRBJ2-1, with D possibly matching TRBD1 (6 bases). Germline loops: CDR1 SNHLY, CDR2 FYNNEI. CDR3 length equals 13 residues. V was clipped by 6 bases and J by 3 bases, with 9 bases between them.

The sample holds many counts of this clonotype. This rearrangement joins TRBV6-2 or TRBV6-3 to TRBJ2-7; 9 nucleotides match TRBD2. CDR3 length: 14 amino acids. Germline V lookup: CDR1 MNHEY, CDR2 SVGEGT. Germline trimming cut 5 bases from V and 2 bases from J; bases unmatched to any gene: 4. CDR3 DNA: TGTGCCAGCAGTAGGAGCGGGGGGACCTACGAGCAGTACTTC. It yields the protein CASSRSGGTYEQYF.

There are many counts of this clonotype. In DNA form, the CDR3 reads TGTGCCAGCAGCCAAGGACAAGAGAATCAGCCCCAGCATTTT. Its translation: CASSQGQENQPQHF. The chain combines TRBV4-2 with TRBJ1-5; D not certain. The CDR3 sequence is 14 residues long. The V end lost 1 base, the J end lost 4 bases, and 8 bases lay between the germline ends. In germline, CDR1 is LGHNA, CDR2 YNFKEQ.

This clonotype has at least ten counts. V and J are TRBV18 and TRBJ2-7; D might be TRBD2 (5 bases). This CDR3 is 14 amino acids long. Trimming pared 3 bases from V and 2 bases from J, leaving 11 bases between. Looked up from germline, CDR1 is KGHSH and CDR2 is LQKENI. CDR3: CASSPSDGAYEQYF. The CDR3 coding sequence is TGTGCCAGCTCACCGTCCGACGGGGCCTACGAGCAGTACTTC.

A note on this clonotype: A much larger clone sits a single nucleotide away, making a read error possible. The chain joins TRBV7-3 to TRBJ2-3, with D perhaps being TRBD1 or TRBD2 (5 bases each). V shed 8 bases and J shed 6 bases, with 24 bases lying between them. The CDR3 spans 16 residues. Germline CDR1 SGHTA, CDR2 FQGTGA. CDR3: CASGQFPGRMGDTQYF. The CDR3 DNA reads TGTGCCAGCGGCCAATTTCCAGGGAGAATGGGGGATACGCAGTATTTT.

This clonotype has a count of ten or more. The rearrangement joins TRBV27 to TRBJ2-3, with 9 bases matching TRBD2. The CDR3 covers 14 residues. CDR1 is MNHEY, CDR2 SMNVEV, per germline (reference sequence). Losses at the gene ends were 4 bases for V and 4 bases for J; bases not matched to a gene: 3. For the CDR3, the DNA is TGTGCCAGCAGTTCACTAGCGGGCCCAGATACGCAGTATTTT. Its protein product is CASSSLAGPDTQYF.

Comment on this clonotype: With a far larger clone one base away, a read error is the likely cause. The chain carries TRBV6-5 and TRBJ2-1, with 9 bases matching TRBD2. The CDR3 has 16 residues. After removal of 5 bases from V and 5 bases from J, the junction contained 10 bases not matched to a gene. The germline V gene has CDR1 MNHEY and CDR2 SVGAGI. CDR3 sequence reads: CASSERAGGHDNEQFF. The CDR3 DNA reads TGTGCCAGCAGTGAACGGGCGGGAGGGCATGACAATGAGCAGTTCTTC.

This clonotype showed up just once. A far larger clone lies a single base away; this is likely a read error. The CDR3 coding sequence is TGTGCCAGCAGCCAAGTAGCCACGTCCCCCTACGAGCAGTTCTTC. Amino acid sequence: CASSQVATSPYEQFF. This chain connects TRBV4-2 to TRBJ2-1; D unresolved. V lost 1 base and J lost 10, with 17 bases in between. The germline gives CDR1 LGHNA, CDR2 YNFKEQ. The CDR3 spans 15 residues.

The sample holds many counts of this clonotype. The chain joins TRBV20-1 to TRBJ1-3, with 8 bases lining up with TRBD1. The trim removed 5 bases at V and 0 bases at J, leaving 15 bases unmatched. Germline CDR1 DFQATT, CDR2 SNEGSKA (reference sequence). This CDR3 region has 18 residues. CDR3 amino acids: CSAFDRGYSTDSGNTIYF. The CDR3 DNA follows: TGCAGTGCTTTTGACAGGGGCTATAGTACCGACTCTGGAAACACCATATATTTT.

The table lists this clonotype with many counts. The V and J genes are TRBV20-1 and TRBJ2-1; 9 positions agree with TRBD2. The V and J ends lost 3 bases and 4 bases, in that order; junction bases with no gene match: 7. Per the germline V gene, CDR1 is DFQATT and CDR2 is SNEGSKA (reference sequence). The length of the CDR3 is 15 residues. CDR3 sequence: CSARPPGLAYNEQFF. CDR3 bases: TGCAGTGCTAGGCCCCCGGGACTAGCATACAATGAGCAGTTCTTC.

This clonotype was counted ten times or more. The CDR3 nucleotides are TGTGCCAGCCTGACAGGATCCACTGAAGCTTTCTTT. It codes for CASLTGSTEAFF. V and J are TRBV19 and TRBJ1-1, with a weak D call TRBD1 (6 bases). Trimming removed 9 bases at V and 4 bases at J, with 12 bases between. Germline values: CDR1 LNHDA, CDR2 SQIVND (reference sequence). The CDR3 has 12 amino acids. The entire variable domain, with the rest obtained from reference TRBV19 and TRBJ1-1, is as follows: DGGITQSPKYLFRKEGQNVTLSCEQNLNHDAMYWYRQDPGQGLRLIYYSQIVNDFQKGDIAEGYSVSREKKESFPLTVTSAQKNPTAFYLCASLTGSTEAFFGQGTRLTVV.

The chain joins TRBV29-1 to TRBJ1-2, with a tentative D call TRBD1 (5 bases). This CDR3 is 13 amino acids long. Germline loops: CDR1 SQVTM, CDR2 ANQGSEA. The V end was cut by 6 bases, the J end by 4 bases, with 15 bases between. CDR3 amino acids: CSVDSEVSYGYTF. The CDR3 DNA sequence: TGCAGCGTCGACAGCGAGGTCTCCTATGGCTACACCTTC.

Ten or more counts support this clonotype. The chain is built from TRBV5-4 and TRBJ2-1; 7 bases are a match to TRBD2. V lost 0 bases to trimming and J lost 5 bases; unmatched junction nucleotides: 5. CDR3 length: 15 residues. CDR1 and CDR2 from the germline V gene are SGHNT and YYREEE (reference sequence). The CDR3, as DNA: TGTGCCAGCAGCTTGGCGGGGGGAAATAACAATGAGCAGTTCTTC. This translates into CASSLAGGNNNEQFF.